A single sample is the source of the 32 T cell receptor beta chains below, sequenced in a study of T cell repertoires in cytomegalovirus infection. TCRdb reprocessed the reads with MiXCR, giving one entry per CDR3 protein. The table records hundreds of thousands of distinct CDR3 sequences, around 30% of them present only once. Their cognate antigens are unknown. The sample was cultured CD8+ T cells from PBMCs, taken from culture after CMV antigen stimulation. These receptors were taken from a human donor in good health (CMV status not recorded). Some clones in this sample may be carry-over from other donors' samples.

This clonotype has just a few counts. The chain employs TRBV2 and TRBJ1-5, with a tentative D call TRBD1 (5 bases). Germline lookup yields CDR1 SNHLY and CDR2 FYNNEI. V was cut by 3 bases and J by 1 base, with 10 bases left in between. The CDR3 totals 15 residues. The CDR3 nucleotides read TGTGCCAGCAGTGAGCGAAGGGGAAGCAATCAGCCCCAGCATTTT. This sequence encodes CASSERRGSNQPQHF.

Remarks on this clonotype: Possible read error: a much larger clone is one base away. The V and J genes are TRBV7-6 and TRBJ2-1; 7 bases map to TRBD1. Germline V gene sequence: CDR1 SGHVS, CDR2 FNYEAQ. This CDR3 spans 15 amino acids. With 10 bases clipped from V and 2 bases from J, the junction kept 11 bases outside the gene matches. The CDR3 DNA is TGTGCCAACAAAGAGACAGGGAGCCCCTACAATGAGCAGTTCTTC. Amino acids: CANKETGSPYNEQFF.

The chain employs TRBV9 and TRBJ1-5, with 11 bases aligning to TRBD1. Germline CDR1 is SGDLS and CDR2 is YYNGEE. The ends lost 3 bases at V and 7 bases at J; junction bases unmatched: 6. CDR3 length equals 15 residues. As DNA, the CDR3 is TGTGCCAGCAGCGAGGGACAGGGGGAATACCAGCCCCAGCATTTT. Its translation is CASSEGQGEYQPQHF.

There are many counts of this clonotype. The chain employs TRBV7-9 and TRBJ1-1; tentative D call: TRBD1 (5 bases). Germline V gene sequence: CDR1 SEHNR, CDR2 FQNEAQ (reference sequence). Trimming cost V 3 bases and J 3 bases, with 17 bases left between them. The CDR3 runs 16 residues. CDR3: CASSFPYMGEDTEAFF. The CDR3 DNA is TGTGCCAGCAGCTTTCCGTACATGGGGGAGGACACTGAAGCTTTCTTT.

The rearrangement uses TRBV12-5 and TRBJ2-1; the match to TRBD1 covers 8 bases. CDR1 is LGHNT and CDR2 is FRNRAP in the germline V gene. The CDR3 covers 16 residues. Trimming cost V 5 bases and J 7 bases; bases outside gene matches: 13. Here the CDR3 DNA reads TGTGCTAGTGGTCCAGGACAGGGTGGAGGTTTTAATGAGCAGTTCTTC. Protein product: CASGPGQGGGFNEQFF.

This clonotype showed up many times. This sequence joins TRBV7-2 and TRBJ2-2, with D unclear. Trimming removed 1 base from V and 6 bases from J, with 6 bases in between. Germline-derived CDR1 and CDR2 are SGHTA and FQGNSA. The CDR3 runs 13 residues. CDR3 nucleotides: TGTGCCAGCAGCTTAGAAGTCCCCGGGGAGCTGTTTTTT. Amino acid sequence: CASSLEVPGELFF. The whole variable domain, filled in from reference TRBV7-2 and TRBJ2-2, reads GAGVSQSPSNKVTEKGKDVELRCDPISGHTALYWYRQSLGQGLEFLIYFQGNSAPDKSGLPSDRFSAERTGGSVSTLTIQRTQQEDSAVYLCASSLEVPGELFFGEGSRLTVL.

The genes are TRBV4-1 and TRBJ2-1; no definite D call. The length of the CDR3 is 14 residues. V lost 1 base, J lost 5 bases, and 9 bases lay in between. Germline V lookup: CDR1 MGHRA, CDR2 YSYEKL. Here the CDR3 reads CASSQGAAHNEQFF. Here the CDR3 DNA reads TGCGCCAGCAGCCAAGGGGCAGCTCACAATGAGCAGTTCTTC.

J is TRBJ2-7 and V is TRBV7-9; TRBD1 is a possible D gene (5 bases). Germline V gene lookup returns CDR1 SEHNR and CDR2 FQNEAQ (reference sequence). The CDR3 contains 12 residues. The ends were cut back, 5 bases at V and 5 bases at J, with 10 bases in the middle. The CDR3 is CASSQPGNEQYV. For the CDR3, the DNA is TGTGCCAGCAGCCAACCAGGGAACGAGCAGTACGTC.

The rearrangement uses TRBV27 and TRBJ2-1; TRBD1 matches at 7 bases. The V gene's germline CDR1 is MNHEY and CDR2 SMNVEV (reference sequence). The CDR3 covers 16 residues. After removal of 0 bases from V and 0 bases from J, the junction contained 2 bases not matched to a gene. The CDR3 sequence is CASSLSTGSSYNEQFF. The CDR3 DNA follows: TGTGCCAGCAGTTTATCGACAGGGAGCTCCTACAATGAGCAGTTCTTC.

On this clonotype itself: The CDR3 ends on some other residue instead of the conserved phenylalanine or tryptophan, so this is likely a read error. The chain uses TRBV12-3 or TRBV12-4 and TRBJ2-3; tentative D call: TRBD1 (5 bases). The CDR3 contains 13 residues. V lost 6 bases and J 6 bases, leaving 13 bases between the germline ends. CDR3 sequence reads: CASSPGNSDTQYL. CDR3 nucleotide sequence: TGTGCCAGCAGCCCAGGGAATTCGGATACGCAGTATTTA.

This clonotype was recorded at least ten times. The chain uses TRBV7-8 and TRBJ2-3; TRBD2 matches 8 bases. In germline, CDR1 is SGHVS, CDR2 FQNEAQ. Trimming removed 4 bases from V and 5 bases from J; junction bases left unmatched: 5. This CDR3 is built from 14 residues. The CDR3 coding sequence is TGTGCCAGCAGCTCCGGGGGGGCCGTAGATACGCAGTATTTT. This gives the protein CASSSGGAVDTQYF. Full variable domain (outside the CDR3, taken from reference TRBV7-8 and TRBJ2-3): GAGVSQSPRYKVAKRGQDVALRCDPISGHVSLFWYQQALGQGPEFLTYFQNEAQLDKSGLPSDRFFAERPEGSVSTLKIQRTQQEDSAVYLCASSSGGAVDTQYFGPGTRLTVL.

This clonotype was counted only a few times. V and J are TRBV7-9 and TRBJ2-7; 9 bases map to TRBD1. Germline-derived CDR1 and CDR2 are SEHNR and FQNEAQ (reference sequence). V lost 5 bases and J lost 3; bases outside the gene matches: 11. This CDR3 comprises 16 residues. The DNA for the CDR3 is TGTGCCAGCAGCCCAAGGACAGGGGTCCTTTTCTACGAGCAGTACTTC. Residues: CASSPRTGVLFYEQYF.

There are a few counts of this clonotype. The V call is TRBV7-9, the J call TRBJ1-6; D is unresolved. CDR1 SEHNR and CDR2 FQNEAQ come from the germline V gene (reference sequence). The ends were cut back, 10 bases at V and 0 bases at J, with 19 bases in the middle. The CDR3 loop spans 17 amino acids. The CDR3 bases are TGTGCCATCACCTCAGGCCAAAAGAGCTCCTATAATTCACCCCTCCACTTT. Its translation is CAITSGQKSSYNSPLHF.

The chain joins TRBV5-1 to TRBJ2-5; 8 bases are shared with TRBD1. The V gene end was trimmed by 6 bases and the J gene end by 4 bases; junction bases not matched to a gene: 8. Germline CDR1 and CDR2: SGHRS and YFSETQ. The CDR3 is 14 residues long. CDR3: CASITDRGSETQYF. The CDR3 DNA sequence: TGCGCCAGCATCACCGACAGGGGTTCAGAGACCCAGTACTTC.

This clonotype showed up just a few times. CDR3 amino acids: CASSLGWVGTSGPSSYNEQFF. CDR3 DNA sequence: TGTGCCAGCAGCTTAGGGTGGGTGGGGACTAGCGGTCCCAGCTCCTACAATGAGCAGTTCTTC. The chain employs TRBV7-4 and TRBJ2-1, with TRBD2 matching over 11 bases. The CDR3 is 21 amino acids. The germline V gene encodes CDR1 SGHVT and CDR2 SQSDAQ. Unmatched junction bases numbered 14, after V lost 1 base and J lost 0 bases.

This clonotype was counted ten times or more. The chain combines TRBV7-6 with TRBJ2-7, with 8 bases matching TRBD2. This CDR3 is 17 amino acids long. The J segment lost 5 bases and the V segment lost 0 bases, leaving 12 bases of the junction unmatched. Germline V gene data show CDR1 as SGHVS and CDR2 as FNYEAQ. CDR3 in amino acids: CASSLAPPGGGFDEQYV. DNA of the CDR3: TGTGCCAGCAGCTTAGCCCCCCCGGGCGGGGGGTTCGACGAGCAGTACGTC.

This clonotype was observed many times. This chain connects TRBV7-6 to TRBJ2-1; 9 nucleotides agree with TRBD1. V trimming: 5 bases; J trimming: 4 bases; junction bases outside the gene matches: 6. Germline loops: CDR1 SGHVS, CDR2 FNYEAQ. The CDR3 consists of 15 residues. The CDR3 DNA sequence: TGTGCCAGCAGCAAAACAGGGGGCCCGTACAATGAGCAGTTCTTC. Protein sequence: CASSKTGGPYNEQFF.

This clonotype was recorded at least ten times. The genes are TRBV7-8 and TRBJ1-1; D is uncertain. Trimming took 0 bases from V and 5 from J, leaving 7 bases between them. The CDR3 has 13 residues. From germline, CDR1 is SGHVS and CDR2 FQNEAQ. CDR3 sequence (DNA): TGTGCCAGCAGCTTAGCGCCGAGAACTGAAGCTTTCTTT. Protein: CASSLAPRTEAFF.

This clonotype was recorded a few times. A much larger clone lies one base from this, so it may be a read error. CDR3 sequence reads: CVSSLGLAEKNEQFF. Written as DNA, the CDR3 is TGTGTCAGCAGCTTGGGACTAGCGGAGAAAAATGAGCAGTTCTTC. The V call is TRBV7-8, the J call TRBJ2-1; 11 positions agree with TRBD2. The CDR3 length is 15 residues. Germline V gene lookup returns CDR1 SGHVS and CDR2 FQNEAQ.

This clonotype was counted between two and nine times. The V call is TRBV6-2 or TRBV6-3, the J call TRBJ1-2, with D maybe TRBD1 (6 bases). The CDR3 spans 14 residues. Trimming took 2 bases from V and 6 from J, leaving 13 bases between them. Germline V gene data show CDR1 as MNHEY and CDR2 as SVGEGT. This CDR3 reads CASSYNRVIDGYTF. The CDR3 DNA follows: TGTGCCAGCAGTTACAACAGGGTAATCGATGGCTACACCTTC.

The rearrangement uses TRBV7-9 and TRBJ1-1; D is unresolved. The ends were cut back, 5 bases at V and 1 base at J, with 14 bases in the middle. The CDR3 sequence is 15 residues long. Per the germline V gene, CDR1 is SEHNR and CDR2 is FQNEAQ (reference sequence). The CDR3: CASSPDPTENTEAFF. CDR3 DNA sequence: TGTGCCAGCAGCCCGGATCCAACAGAGAACACTGAAGCTTTCTTT.

The chain recombines TRBV7-9 with TRBJ1-2; 7 nucleotides align to TRBD1. The CDR3 covers 13 residues. CDR1 SEHNR and CDR2 FQNEAQ come from the germline V gene (reference sequence). The V and J ends lost 5 bases and 7 bases, in that order; junction bases with no gene match: 7. The CDR3 here is CASSPPTGPGYTF. The CDR3 bases are TGTGCCAGCAGCCCGCCGACAGGGCCTGGCTACACCTTC.

The rearrangement joins TRBV5-4 to TRBJ2-2; weak D call: TRBD2 (6 bases). This CDR3 contains 17 residues. The V end lost 3 bases, the J end lost 4 bases, and 19 bases lay between the germline ends. CDR1 is SGHNT, CDR2 YYREEE, per germline (reference sequence). The CDR3: CASSSDGLRRVTGELFF. The CDR3 bases are TGTGCCAGCAGCTCAGACGGATTAAGGAGGGTCACCGGGGAGCTGTTTTTT. Full variable domain (remainder filled in from reference TRBV5-4 and TRBJ2-2): ETGVTQSPTHLIKTRGQQVTLRCSSQSGHNTVSWYQQALGQGPQFIFQYYREEENGRGNFPPRFSGLQFPNYSSELNVNALELDDSALYLCASSSDGLRRVTGELFFGEGSRLTVL.

The chain links TRBV20-1 to TRBJ2-5; 7 nucleotides align to TRBD1. The V gene end was trimmed by 6 bases and the J gene end by 4 bases; junction bases not matched to a gene: 5. The CDR3 is 12 amino acids. Germline V gene lookup returns CDR1 DFQATT and CDR2 SNEGSKA (reference sequence). CDR3 sequence (DNA): TGCAGTGCGCCGGGACAGTTAGAGACCCAGTACTTC. It yields the protein CSAPGQLETQYF.

This clonotype was seen repeatedly, ten times or more. The chain has TRBV19 and TRBJ1-1; D not resolved. The germline V and J ends were trimmed by 9 bases and 1 base, with 9 bases remaining between them. CDR3 length: 12 residues. CDR1 and CDR2 (germline): LNHDA, SQIVND (reference sequence). As DNA, the CDR3 is TGTGCCAGCAGCCAGTGGAACACTGAAGCTTTCTTT. As protein: CASSQWNTEAFF.

This clonotype appeared many times. V and J are TRBV7-6 and TRBJ2-1, with TRBD1 matching 7 bases. In germline, CDR1 is SGHVS, CDR2 FNYEAQ. V lost 6 bases to trimming and J lost 11 bases; unmatched junction nucleotides: 16. CDR3 length equals 15 residues. The CDR3, as DNA: TGTGCCAGCAGGAGAGGGGGCGCCGGGCCCCAAAAGCAGTTCTTC. It translates to CASRRGGAGPQKQFF.

This rearrangement joins TRBV7-2 to TRBJ2-3, with a weak D call TRBD1 (5 bases). Per germline, CDR1 SGHTA and CDR2 FQGNSA. The CDR3 spans 13 residues. The V end was cut by 8 bases, the J end by 2 bases, with 11 bases between. The CDR3, as DNA: TGTGCCAGCCTCCAGGGTTACACAGATACGCAGTATTTT. This translates into CASLQGYTDTQYF.

This clonotype has just a few counts. The V and J genes are TRBV10-3 and TRBJ2-7; 13 nucleotides match TRBD2. CDR3 length: 16 amino acids. Germline V gene sequence: CDR1 ENHRY, CDR2 SYGVKD. The trim removed 9 bases at V and 0 bases at J, leaving 8 bases unmatched. The CDR3 nucleotides are TGTGCCATTCGGACTAGCGGGGGAGCGAGCTCCTACGAGCAGTACTTC. It specifies CAIRTSGGASSYEQYF.

The rearrangement links TRBV2 to TRBJ2-7; D is uncertain. The CDR3 covers 11 residues. CDR1 is SNHLY, CDR2 FYNNEI, per germline. Trimming left V 8 bases short and J 2 bases short, with 7 bases between. CDR3 DNA sequence: TGTGCCAGCGTGACAACCTACGAGCAGTACTTC. Protein product: CASVTTYEQYF.

V gene TRBV7-6 combines with J gene TRBJ1-3, with TRBD1 matching over 8 bases. This CDR3 has 15 amino acids. The germline gives CDR1 SGHVS, CDR2 FNYEAQ. J lost 4 bases, V lost 1 base, and 3 bases had no gene match. The CDR3 DNA sequence: TGTGCCAGCAGCTTAGATACAGGGGGAGGAAACACCATATATTTT. Translating it yields CASSLDTGGGNTIYF.

The sample holds a few counts of this clonotype. The V and J genes are TRBV12-3 or TRBV12-4 and TRBJ1-6; D gene unclear. CDR3 length: 13 amino acids. Trimming stripped 3 bases from V and 4 bases from J, with 4 bases between. This CDR3 is CASSFRYNSPLHF. The CDR3 DNA is TGTGCCAGCAGTTTCCGATATAATTCACCCCTCCACTTT.

The chain is built from TRBV29-1 and TRBJ2-1; 12 bases map to TRBD2. The CDR3 has 18 residues. V shed 0 bases and J 4 bases; nucleotides not matched to a gene: 10. Germline assignment: CDR1 SQVTM and CDR2 ANQGSEA. The CDR3 DNA reads TGCAGCGTTGAAGATCTTCCTAGCGGGGGGGCCGGGTACAATGAGCAGTTCTTC. Its translation is CSVEDLPSGGAGYNEQFF.